The 3 T cell receptor beta chains reported below all come from one sample, sequenced in a study of neoadjuvant anti-PD-1 for oral cavity cancer. Clones were read by immunoSEQ multiplex PCR, and TCRdb kept only the in-frame ones, dropping some. The sample records 10,000 or so clones, 66% being singletons. The specimen was tumor tissue, collected before nivolumab (anti-PD-1) treatment. The origin of the receptors is a person aged 35-80 years with oral cavity squamous cell carcinoma.

This clone was seen a few times. The chain recombines TRBV2 with TRBJ2-2; no firm D call. This CDR3 is 15 amino acids long. The V gene lost 7 bases and the J gene lost 1 base, with 13 bases spanning the gap. CDR1 is SNHLY, CDR2 FYNNEI, per germline. CDR3 DNA: TGTGCCAGCACGGCGGACGACCTGAACACCGGGGAGCTGTTTTTT. This codes for CASTADDLNTGELFF.

The rearrangement joins TRBV5-1 to TRBJ2-1; TRBD1 is a possible D gene (6 bases). Trimming removed 0 bases from V and 7 bases from J, with 20 bases in between. The CDR3 has 17 amino acids. Germline V gene lookup returns CDR1 SGHRS and CDR2 YFSETQ. The CDR3 sequence is CASSLGLGGTKPNEQFF. CDR3 coding DNA: TGCGCCAGCAGCTTGGGTTTAGGTGGGACAAAACCTAATGAGCAGTTCTTC.

This clone occurred a few times. This chain connects TRBV2 to TRBJ1-2; D is unclear. This CDR3 has 13 residues. CDR1 SNHLY and CDR2 FYNNEI come from the germline V gene. V lost 6 bases and J 6 bases, leaving 14 bases between the germline ends. The DNA of the CDR3 is TGTGCCAGCAGGGTGCGGTCACGTGATGGCTACACCTTC. It is translated as CASRVRSRDGYTF.